The next 10 T cell receptor beta chains were all read from a single sample in a study of T cell changes during pregnancy in multiple sclerosis. Sequenced by immunoSEQ multiplex PCR; TCRdb stores in-frame clones only, minus some. This table holds 65,000 to 70,000 clones, more than 85% found once. The input for sequencing was peripheral blood, taken in the first trimester of pregnancy. Source of these receptors: a female donor with multiple sclerosis, enrolled in a pregnancy study.

J is TRBJ2-1 and V is TRBV9; perhaps TRBD2 as D (6 bases). CDR3 size: 17 residues. Germline CDR1 is SGDLS and CDR2 is YYNGEE. With 0 bases removed from V and 6 bases from J, the gap between germline ends came to 19 bases. CDR3 in DNA: TGTGCCAGCAGCGTAGATATGTGGGGACTGGGGGGCAATGAGCAGTTCTTC. Residues: CASSVDMWGLGGNEQFF.

Remarks on this clone: A much bigger clone sits one base away, suggesting this may be a read error. V usage is TRBV7-2 and J usage is TRBJ1-6; D is uncertain. The CDR3 has 16 amino acids. Germline lookup yields CDR1 SGHTA and CDR2 FQGNSA. The DNA of the CDR3 is TGTGTCAGCAGTTTCCCGAGCGCAATCTATAATTCACCCCTCCACTTT. Translating gives CVSSFPSAIYNSPLHF.

This chain links TRBV6-6 with TRBJ2-2, with D perhaps matching TRBD2 (6 bases). V dropped 4 bases and J dropped 5 bases, with 17 bases sitting between them. Per germline, CDR1 MNHNY and CDR2 SVGAGI (reference sequence). The CDR3 runs to 16 residues. The CDR3: CASSSGGGHLTGELFF. The DNA of the CDR3 is TGTGCCAGCAGTTCCGGGGGAGGCCACCTGACCGGGGAGCTGTTTTTT.

This chain links TRBV28 with TRBJ1-5; 8 bases are shared with TRBD1. Germline V gene sequence: CDR1 MDHEN, CDR2 SYDVKM. V trimming: 5 bases; J trimming: 6 bases; junction bases outside the gene matches: 9. This CDR3 has 15 residues. CDR3 loop: CASSLSGGLFQPQHF. In nucleotides, the CDR3 is TGTGCCAGCAGTCTTTCAGGGGGCCTGTTTCAGCCCCAGCATTTT.

The chain employs TRBV2 and TRBJ1-2, with 11 bases identical to TRBD1. The CDR3 extends over 15 amino acids. Trimming cost V 2 bases and J 6 bases; bases outside gene matches: 5. Germline CDR1 and CDR2: SNHLY and FYNNEI. CDR3 sequence: CASSEFGQGAHGYTF. The CDR3 DNA reads TGTGCCAGCAGTGAATTCGGACAGGGGGCGCATGGCTACACCTTC.

The chain uses TRBV11-2 and TRBJ1-5; 7 positions agree with TRBD1. After removal of 4 bases from V and 2 bases from J, the junction contained 2 bases not matched to a gene. The CDR3 is 14 amino acids. The germline gives CDR1 SGHAT, CDR2 FQNNGV. The CDR3 sequence: CASSSDRRNQPQHF. The CDR3 nucleotides read TGTGCCAGCAGCTCGGACAGGCGCAATCAGCCCCAGCATTTT.

J is TRBJ1-4 and V is TRBV19; no reliable D call. Germline values: CDR1 LNHDA, CDR2 SQIVND (reference sequence). The CDR3 loop spans 14 amino acids. V gave up 4 bases and J gave up 5 bases, with 11 bases separating them. The CDR3, as DNA: TGTGCCAGTAGTAGAGGGTATAACAATGAAAAACTGTTTTTT. This translates into CASSRGYNNEKLFF.

The rearrangement links TRBV19 to TRBJ1-1, with TRBD1 matching over 9 bases. This CDR3 is 15 amino acids long. The junction had 6 bases not matched to a gene; V was cut back by 6 bases and J by 1 base. The germline CDR1 and CDR2 sequences are LNHDA and SQIVND (reference sequence). DNA for the CDR3: TGTGCCAGTAGCTACACGGGACAGGGGAACACTGAAGCTTTCTTT. Translation: CASSYTGQGNTEAFF.

V gene TRBV7-9 combines with J gene TRBJ2-5; D gene uncertain. Deletions cut 3 bases from V and 5 bases from J, with 4 bases between. Per germline, CDR1 SEHNR and CDR2 FQNEAQ (reference sequence). This CDR3 contains 11 residues. The CDR3 sequence: CASSLYETQYF. The CDR3 DNA is TGTGCCAGCAGCTTGTATGAGACCCAGTACTTC.

This rearrangement joins TRBV15 to TRBJ2-2; TRBD1 might be the D (6 bases). Trimming shortened V by 4 bases and J by 7 bases, and 13 bases separated the two germline ends. Germline assignment: CDR1 LNHNV and CDR2 YYDKDF (reference sequence). This CDR3 has 14 amino acids. The CDR3 region has the DNA TGTGCCACCAGCAAGAGGGGGTCAGTCGGGGAGCTGTTTTTT. Its protein product is CATSKRGSVGELFF.